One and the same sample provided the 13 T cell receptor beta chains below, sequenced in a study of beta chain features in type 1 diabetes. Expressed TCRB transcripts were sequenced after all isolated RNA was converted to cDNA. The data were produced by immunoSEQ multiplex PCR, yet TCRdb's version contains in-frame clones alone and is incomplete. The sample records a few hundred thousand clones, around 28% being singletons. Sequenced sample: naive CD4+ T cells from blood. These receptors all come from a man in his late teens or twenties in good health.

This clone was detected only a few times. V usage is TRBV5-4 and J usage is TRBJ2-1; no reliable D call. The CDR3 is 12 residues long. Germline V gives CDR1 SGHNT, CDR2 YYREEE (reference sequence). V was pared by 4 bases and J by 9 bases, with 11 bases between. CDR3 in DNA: TGTGCCAGCAGCGCGGACGGAATTGAGCAGTTCTTC. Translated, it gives CASSADGIEQFF.

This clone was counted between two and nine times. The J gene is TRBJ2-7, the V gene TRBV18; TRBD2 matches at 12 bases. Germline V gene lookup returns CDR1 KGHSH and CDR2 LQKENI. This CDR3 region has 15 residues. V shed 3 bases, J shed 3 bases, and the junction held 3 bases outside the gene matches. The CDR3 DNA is TGTGCCAGCTCACCTGGGACTAGCGGGTTCTACGAGCAGTACTTC. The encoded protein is CASSPGTSGFYEQYF.

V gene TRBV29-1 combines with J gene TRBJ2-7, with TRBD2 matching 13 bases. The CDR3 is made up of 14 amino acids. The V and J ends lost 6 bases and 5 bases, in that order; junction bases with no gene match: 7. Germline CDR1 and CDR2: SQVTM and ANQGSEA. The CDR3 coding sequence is TGCAGCGTCGCAACTAGCGGGAGGGCCGACGAGCAGTACTTC. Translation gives CSVATSGRADEQYF.

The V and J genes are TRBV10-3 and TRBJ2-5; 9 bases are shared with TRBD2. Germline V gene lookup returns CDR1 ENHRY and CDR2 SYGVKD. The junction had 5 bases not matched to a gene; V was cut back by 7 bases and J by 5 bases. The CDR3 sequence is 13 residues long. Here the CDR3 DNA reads TGTGCCATCAAAGCTAGCGGGAAGGAGACCCAGTACTTC. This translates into CAIKASGKETQYF.

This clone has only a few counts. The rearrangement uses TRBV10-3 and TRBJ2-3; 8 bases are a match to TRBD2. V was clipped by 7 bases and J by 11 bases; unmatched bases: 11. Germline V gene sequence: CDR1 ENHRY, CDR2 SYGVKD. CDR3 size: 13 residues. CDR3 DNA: TGTGCCATCAAGGACGCGGGAGGCCGCGGGCAGTATTTT. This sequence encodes CAIKDAGGRGQYF.

The CDR3 loop reads CASSSYRDRAYEQYF. Written as DNA, the CDR3 is TGTGCCAGTAGTAGCTACAGGGACAGGGCCTACGAGCAGTACTTC. The chain combines TRBV19 with TRBJ2-7; 9 positions match TRBD1. This CDR3 spans 15 amino acids. Unmatched junction bases numbered 6, after V lost 4 bases and J lost 2 bases. Germline loops: CDR1 LNHDA, CDR2 SQIVND (reference sequence). Combining the CDR3 with reference TRBV19 and TRBJ2-7 gives the whole variable domain DGGITQSPKYLFRKEGQNVTLSCEQNLNHDAMYWYRQDPGQGLRLIYYSQIVNDFQKGDIAEGYSVSREKKESFPLTVTSAQKNPTAFYLCASSSYRDRAYEQYFGPGTRLTVT.

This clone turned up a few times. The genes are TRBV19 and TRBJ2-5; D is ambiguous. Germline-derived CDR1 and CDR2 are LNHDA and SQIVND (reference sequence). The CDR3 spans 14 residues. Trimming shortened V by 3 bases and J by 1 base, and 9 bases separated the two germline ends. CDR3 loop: CASSMALIQETQYF. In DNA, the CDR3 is TGTGCCAGTAGTATGGCACTTATCCAAGAGACCCAGTACTTC.

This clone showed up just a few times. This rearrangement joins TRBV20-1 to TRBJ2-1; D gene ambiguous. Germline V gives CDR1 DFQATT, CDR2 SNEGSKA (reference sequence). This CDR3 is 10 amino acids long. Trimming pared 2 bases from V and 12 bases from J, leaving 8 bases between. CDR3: CSARLGLQFF. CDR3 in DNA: TGCAGTGCTAGATTGGGTTTGCAGTTCTTC.

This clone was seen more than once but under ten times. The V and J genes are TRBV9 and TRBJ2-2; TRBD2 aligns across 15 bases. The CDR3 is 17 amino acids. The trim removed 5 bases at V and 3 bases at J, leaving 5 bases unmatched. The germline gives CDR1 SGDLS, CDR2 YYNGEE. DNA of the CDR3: TGTGCCAGCAGTGAAGGACTAGCGGGGGGGGACACCGGGGAGCTGTTTTTT. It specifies CASSEGLAGGDTGELFF. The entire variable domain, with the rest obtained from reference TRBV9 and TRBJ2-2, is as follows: DSGVTQTPKHLITATGQRVTLRCSPRSGDLSVYWYQQSLDQGLQFLIQYYNGEERAKGNILERFSAQQFPDLHSELNLSSLELGDSALYFCASSEGLAGGDTGELFFGEGSRLTVL.

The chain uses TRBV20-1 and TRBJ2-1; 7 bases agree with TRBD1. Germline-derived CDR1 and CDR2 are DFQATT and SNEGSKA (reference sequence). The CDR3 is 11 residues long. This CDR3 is CSGDRDDEQFF. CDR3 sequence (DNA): TGCAGCGGCGACAGGGACGATGAGCAGTTCTTC.

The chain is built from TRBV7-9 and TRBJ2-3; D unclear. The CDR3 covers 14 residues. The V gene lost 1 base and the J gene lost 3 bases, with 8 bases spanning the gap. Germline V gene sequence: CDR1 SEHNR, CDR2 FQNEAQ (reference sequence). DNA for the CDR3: TGTGCCAGCAGCTTAGTTGTCTCGACAGATACGCAGTATTTT. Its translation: CASSLVVSTDTQYF.

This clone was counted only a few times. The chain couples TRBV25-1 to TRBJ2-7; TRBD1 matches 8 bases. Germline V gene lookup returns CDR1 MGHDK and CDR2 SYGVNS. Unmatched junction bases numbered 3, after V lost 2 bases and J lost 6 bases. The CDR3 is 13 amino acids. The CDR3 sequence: CASSEPGGAEQYF. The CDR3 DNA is TGTGCCAGCAGTGAACCAGGGGGCGCCGAGCAGTACTTC.

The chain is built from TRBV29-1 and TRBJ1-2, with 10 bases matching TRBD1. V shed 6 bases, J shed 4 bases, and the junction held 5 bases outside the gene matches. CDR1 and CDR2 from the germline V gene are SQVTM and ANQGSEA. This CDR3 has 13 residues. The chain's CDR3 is CSVDRDRGYGYTF. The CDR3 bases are TGCAGCGTCGACCGGGACAGGGGCTATGGCTACACCTTC.